This is a list of T cell receptor beta chains from one sample in a study of blood T cell repertoires in COVID-19. TCRdb's copy holds only in-frame clones and misses some; the assay was immunoSEQ multiplex PCR. Of about 150,000 clones in the sample, less than 90% were seen once. The specimen was peripheral blood. The receptor set was obtained from a woman aged 70-85 years with acute or convalescent COVID-19. Each CDR3 is given with its conserved first and last residue. The D gene is left open where the match is weak. Not all rows give a size; the values are once, few, many and, for expanded clones, a class.

DNA: TGTGCCAGTAGTATGACGCGGGCCCTGGGGGCCCGGGAGACCCAGTACTTC
CDR3: CASSMTRALGARETQYF
V: TRBV19
size: .
D: .
J: TRBJ2-5

DNA: TGTGCCAGCAGCCCCGGGGCAGGGGCGTATAGTCAGCCCCAGCATTTT
CDR3: CASSPGAGAYSQPQHF
V: TRBV3-1/TRBV3-2
size: .
D: .
J: TRBJ1-5

DNA: TGTGCCAGCAGCTTAGTGACGGTGGGGGCGGCTGAAGCTTTCTTT
CDR3: CASSLVTVGAAEAFF
V: TRBV7-2
size: .
D: .
J: TRBJ1-1

DNA: TGTGCCAGCAGCCCAGGATCAGGGGGAAAACACGAGCAGTACTTC
CDR3: CASSPGSGGKHEQYF
V: TRBV6-5
size: few
D: TRBD1
J: TRBJ2-7

DNA: TGTGCCAGCAGCGCGCGAGGGTACCGATTTAGTCAAGAGACCCAGTACTTC
CDR3: CASSARGYRFSQETQYF
V: TRBV2
size: .
D: .
J: TRBJ2-5

DNA: TGTGCCAGCAGCCAAGGACTAGCGGGGATCAACATTCAGTACTTC
CDR3: CASSQGLAGINIQYF
V: TRBV4-2
size: once
D: TRBD2
J: TRBJ2-4

DNA: TGTGCCAGCAGTTACAGGCGGGGGGGCGTGGCAGATACGCAGTATTTT
CDR3: CASSYRRGGVADTQYF
V: TRBV6-5
size: .
D: TRBD2
J: TRBJ2-3

DNA: TGTGCCAGCAGTCAAGGGACAGGGTACAACACAGATACGCAGTATTTT
CDR3: CASSQGTGYNTDTQYF
V: TRBV6-1
size: .
D: TRBD1
J: TRBJ2-3

DNA: TGTGCCAGCAGCCAAGCGGGGATGAACACTGAAGCTTTCTTT
CDR3: CASSQAGMNTEAFF
V: TRBV14
size: .
D: .
J: TRBJ1-1

DNA: TGTGCCTGGCAGGGACAGCTGAACACTGAAGCTTTCTTT
CDR3: CAWQGQLNTEAFF
V: TRBV30
size: .
D: TRBD1
J: TRBJ1-1

DNA: TGTGCCAGCTCACTATTTACAGATACGCAGTATTTT
CDR3: CASSLFTDTQYF
V: TRBV18
size: .
D: .
J: TRBJ2-3

DNA: TGTGCCAGCAGCCAAGAGTTGCTAGCGGGGGCGGACAATGAGCAGTTCTTC
CDR3: CASSQELLAGADNEQFF
V: TRBV3-1/TRBV3-2
size: .
D: TRBD2
J: TRBJ2-1

DNA: TGTGCCAGCAGTTACCGAACAGGGGACGGCTACACCTTC
CDR3: CASSYRTGDGYTF
V: TRBV6-2/TRBV6-3
size: .
D: TRBD1
J: TRBJ1-2

DNA: TGCAGTGCTAGTCCTGGGACTAGTGTCCCCACAGATACGCAGTATTTT
CDR3: CSASPGTSVPTDTQYF
V: TRBV20-1
size: .
D: TRBD2
J: TRBJ2-3

DNA: TGTGCCAGTAGTATTCCGGGGGGGCTCTACGAGCAGTACTTC
CDR3: CASSIPGGLYEQYF
V: TRBV19
size: .
D: TRBD2
J: TRBJ2-7

DNA: TGTGCCAGCAGCCTGGATTGGACAGGGGCCATCTTC
CDR3: CASSLDWTGAIF
V: TRBV7-9
size: few
D: TRBD1
J: TRBJ1-2

DNA: TGTGCCAGCAGCAGCACTACAGGGATGGCTGGAAACACCATATATTTT
CDR3: CASSSTTGMAGNTIYF
V: TRBV5-5
size: .
D: .
J: TRBJ1-3

DNA: TGTGCCAGCAGTTTACTCTCAGGGGGCGGTGGCTACACCTTC
CDR3: CASSLLSGGGGYTF
V: TRBV27
size: .
D: TRBD1
J: TRBJ1-2

DNA: TGTGCCAGCAGTCCCCAGGATGGCTATGGCTACACCTTC
CDR3: CASSPQDGYGYTF
V: TRBV6-6
size: .
D: .
J: TRBJ1-2

DNA: TGTGCCAGCAGCTTAGGAGGACAGGGGGGCTCTGGAAACACCATATATTTT
CDR3: CASSLGGQGGSGNTIYF
V: TRBV7-2
size: .
D: TRBD1
J: TRBJ1-3

DNA: TGTGCCAGCAAGGGACAGCTTAGCAATCAGCCCCAGCATTTT
CDR3: CASKGQLSNQPQHF
V: TRBV27
size: .
D: TRBD1
J: TRBJ1-5

DNA: TGTGCCACCCGACAGAAACCTAGGGGCTACACCTTC
CDR3: CATRQKPRGYTF
V: TRBV2
size: .
D: .
J: TRBJ1-2

DNA: TGTGCCAGTAGTACCTATGGGACAGAGGGTGTCACAGATACGCAGTATTTT
CDR3: CASSTYGTEGVTDTQYF
V: TRBV19
size: .
D: TRBD1
J: TRBJ2-3

DNA: TGTGCCTGGAGTGGGACAGGCCCTAATGAAAAACTGTTTTTT
CDR3: CAWSGTGPNEKLFF
V: TRBV30
size: .
D: TRBD1
J: TRBJ1-4

DNA: TGTGCCAGCAGCGTAGCAGGGGGGGAGACCCAGTACTTC
CDR3: CASSVAGGETQYF
V: TRBV9
size: .
D: .
J: TRBJ2-5

DNA: TGTGCCAGCAGTTACTCGAGACAGGGAAATCAGCCCCAGCATTTT
CDR3: CASSYSRQGNQPQHF
V: TRBV6-5
size: .
D: TRBD1
J: TRBJ1-5

DNA: TGTGCCACCAGCAGAGATAGGGGGCAGGCAAATCAGCCCCAGCATTTT
CDR3: CATSRDRGQANQPQHF
V: TRBV15
size: .
D: TRBD1
J: TRBJ1-5

DNA: TGCGCCAGCAGCTTACGGGATAGCACAGATACGCAGTATTTT
CDR3: CASSLRDSTDTQYF
V: TRBV5-1
size: .
D: .
J: TRBJ2-3

DNA: TGTGCCAGCTCACCACCGGCAGGGGTTCAAGAGACCCAGTACTTC
CDR3: CASSPPAGVQETQYF
V: TRBV18
size: .
D: .
J: TRBJ2-5

DNA: TGTGCCAGCAGCCAACAGGGGACATCATACAATGAGCAGTTCTTC
CDR3: CASSQQGTSYNEQFF
V: TRBV9
size: .
D: TRBD1
J: TRBJ2-1

DNA: TGCGCCAGCAGCTCGACGACAGGGGGCGGTGAAAAACTGTTTTTT
CDR3: CASSSTTGGGEKLFF
V: TRBV5-1
size: .
D: TRBD1
J: TRBJ1-4

DNA: TGCGCCAGCAGCGGGAGCGACAGGGGCCTCTATGGCTACACCTTC
CDR3: CASSGSDRGLYGYTF
V: TRBV4-1
size: .
D: TRBD1
J: TRBJ1-2

DNA: TGTGCCAGCAGCTTCTCAGGGCCCCCCTCCTATAATTCACCCCTCCACTTT
CDR3: CASSFSGPPSYNSPLHF
V: TRBV7-3
size: .
D: .
J: TRBJ1-6

DNA: TGTGCCAGCAGCTTAGTTGCTAGCGGGGGGGCCAATGAGCAGTTCTTC
CDR3: CASSLVASGGANEQFF
V: TRBV7-2
size: .
D: TRBD2
J: TRBJ2-1

DNA: TGTGCCAGCAGTTACTCGTTGGCGGGTCACAATGAGCAGTTCTTC
CDR3: CASSYSLAGHNEQFF
V: TRBV6-2/TRBV6-3
size: .
D: .
J: TRBJ2-1

DNA: TGTGCCAGCAGCTCAACACCTCAGGGGAGCACTGAAGCTTTCTTT
CDR3: CASSSTPQGSTEAFF
V: TRBV27
size: .
D: .
J: TRBJ1-1

DNA: TGTGCCAGCAGTAGCCTTCTTATCGGGACAGACCAAGAGACCCAGTACTTC
CDR3: CASSSLLIGTDQETQYF
V: TRBV6-2/TRBV6-3
size: .
D: TRBD1
J: TRBJ2-5

DNA: TGTGCCAGCAGGACAGGACAGGGCTACACAGATACGCAGTATTTT
CDR3: CASRTGQGYTDTQYF
V: TRBV6-6
size: .
D: TRBD1
J: TRBJ2-3

DNA: TGTGCCTGGAGTGGACAGCCTATACCAGCCAACGTCCTGACTTTC
CDR3: CAWSGQPIPANVLTF
V: TRBV30
size: .
D: .
J: TRBJ2-6

DNA: TGTGCCAGCAGCCCCCGAGGGGGCAGGGTTTTTGGAAACACCATATATTTT
CDR3: CASSPRGGRVFGNTIYF
V: TRBV13
size: .
D: TRBD1
J: TRBJ1-3

DNA: TGTGCCAGCAGCCCCCAGACTAGCGGGGGGGCGCGTGAGCAGTTCTTC
CDR3: CASSPQTSGGAREQFF
V: TRBV7-2
size: .
D: TRBD2
J: TRBJ2-1

DNA: TGTGCCAGCAGCTTGGCGGGGTTCGGCTATGCACCCCTCCACTTT
CDR3: CASSLAGFGYAPLHF
V: TRBV5-4
size: .
D: .
J: TRBJ1-6